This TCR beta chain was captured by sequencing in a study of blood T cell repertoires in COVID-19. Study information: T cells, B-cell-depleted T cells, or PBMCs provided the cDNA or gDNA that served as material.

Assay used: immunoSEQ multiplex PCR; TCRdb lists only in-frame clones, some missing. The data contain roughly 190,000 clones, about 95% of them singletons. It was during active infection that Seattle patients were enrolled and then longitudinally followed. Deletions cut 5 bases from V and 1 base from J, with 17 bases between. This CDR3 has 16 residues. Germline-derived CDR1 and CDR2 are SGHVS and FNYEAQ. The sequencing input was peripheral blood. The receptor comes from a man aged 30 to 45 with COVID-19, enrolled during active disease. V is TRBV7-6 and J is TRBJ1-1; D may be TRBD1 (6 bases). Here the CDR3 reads CASSGTGRLRNTEAFF. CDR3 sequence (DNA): TGTGCCAGCAGCGGTACAGGGCGTTTAAGGAACACTGAAGCTTTCTTT.